This T cell receptor (beta chain) emerged from a study of cytotoxic CD8 clonotypes in ibrutinib-treated CLL. Germline CDR1 PRHDT, CDR2 FYEKMQ (reference sequence). The CDR3 loop spans 15 amino acids. V trimming: 6 bases; J trimming: 2 bases; junction bases outside the gene matches: 6. Measured with immunoSEQ multiplex PCR; TCRdb has only the in-frame clones, and not every one. The sample carries about 140,000 clones, around 77% recorded once. The sequence derives from a human donor with chronic lymphocytic leukemia. V gene TRBV13 combines with J gene TRBJ2-1, with 8 bases lining up with TRBD2. The material was PBMCs, obtained after 12 months of ibrutinib treatment. The CDR3 coding sequence is TGTGCCAGCAGGAAAACTAGCGGAGCCTACAATGAGCAGTTCTTC. Encoded protein: CASRKTSGAYNEQFF.